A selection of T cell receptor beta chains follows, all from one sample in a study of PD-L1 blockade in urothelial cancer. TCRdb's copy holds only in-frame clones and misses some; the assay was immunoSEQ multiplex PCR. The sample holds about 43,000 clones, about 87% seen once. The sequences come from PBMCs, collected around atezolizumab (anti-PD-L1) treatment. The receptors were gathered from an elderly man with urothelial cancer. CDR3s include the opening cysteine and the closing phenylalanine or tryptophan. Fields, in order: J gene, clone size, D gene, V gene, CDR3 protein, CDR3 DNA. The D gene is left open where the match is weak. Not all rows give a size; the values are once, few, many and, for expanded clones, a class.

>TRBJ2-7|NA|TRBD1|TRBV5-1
CASSLMGQGGDEQYF
TGCGCCAGCAGCTTGATGGGACAGGGAGGAGACGAGCAGTACTTC
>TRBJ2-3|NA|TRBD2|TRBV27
CASRPLAGGPSDTQYF
TGTGCCAGCAGACCCTTAGCGGGAGGGCCCTCGGATACGCAGTATTTT
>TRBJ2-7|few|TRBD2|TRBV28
CASSLVGLAESYEQYF
TGTGCCAGCAGTTTGGTCGGACTAGCCGAGAGCTACGAGCAGTACTTC
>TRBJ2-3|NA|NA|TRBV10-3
CAIRGAGQSTDTQYF
TGTGCCATCAGAGGAGCGGGTCAGAGCACAGATACGCAGTATTTT
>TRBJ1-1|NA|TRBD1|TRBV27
CASIKAGTANTEAFF
TGTGCCAGCATTAAAGCCGGGACAGCTAACACTGAAGCTTTCTTT
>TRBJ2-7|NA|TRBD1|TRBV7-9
CASSGTGYEQYF
TGTGCCAGCAGCGGGACAGGGTACGAGCAGTACTTC
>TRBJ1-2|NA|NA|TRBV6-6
CATSGGQPSRYTF
TGTGCCACGTCTGGAGGACAGCCTTCACGCTACACCTTC
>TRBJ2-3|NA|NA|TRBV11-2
CASSLGVGSVDTQYF
TGTGCCAGCAGCTTAGGGGTCGGGAGCGTCGATACGCAGTATTTT
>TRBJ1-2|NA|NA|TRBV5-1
CASSLEGVGGARNYGYTF
TGCGCCAGCAGCTTGGAAGGTGTCGGGGGAGCCCGTAACTATGGCTACACCTTC
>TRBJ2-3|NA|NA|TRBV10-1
CASQTSRTDTQYF
TGCGCCAGTCAGACTAGTCGTACCGATACGCAGTATTTT
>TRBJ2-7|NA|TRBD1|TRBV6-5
CASSYTGQDEQYF
TGTGCCAGCAGTTACACAGGACAGGACGAGCAGTACTTC
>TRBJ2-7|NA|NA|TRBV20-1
CSAPRAGEQYF
TGCAGTGCCCCCCGAGCGGGCGAGCAGTACTTC
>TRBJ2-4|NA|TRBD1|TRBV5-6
CASSLGTGTGGNIQYF
TGTGCCAGCAGCTTGGGGACCGGGACAGGGGGAAACATTCAGTACTTC
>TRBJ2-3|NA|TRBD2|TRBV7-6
CASSWGGTSGTDTQYF
TGTGCCAGCAGCTGGGGGGGAACTAGCGGCACAGATACGCAGTATTTT
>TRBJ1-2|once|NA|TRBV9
CASSEHTGLTNYGYTF
TGTGCCAGCAGCGAACACACAGGGCTTACTAACTATGGCTACACCTTC
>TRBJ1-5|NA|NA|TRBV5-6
CASSFREFNQPQHF
TGTGCCAGCAGCTTCCGGGAATTCAATCAGCCCCAGCATTTT
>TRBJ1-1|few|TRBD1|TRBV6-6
CASSLQGGTEAFF
TGTGCCAGCAGTTTACAGGGGGGAACTGAAGCTTTCTTT
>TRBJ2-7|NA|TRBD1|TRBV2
CASSRDRGIPYEQYF
TGTGCCAGCAGCAGGGACAGGGGGATCCCCTACGAGCAGTACTTC
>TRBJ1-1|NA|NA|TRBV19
CASSIGGARTEAFF
TGTGCCAGTAGTATCGGGGGGGCGCGGACTGAAGCTTTCTTT
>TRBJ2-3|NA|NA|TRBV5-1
CASSPQGNSDTQYF
TGCGCCAGCAGCCCCCAGGGTAACTCAGATACGCAGTATTTT
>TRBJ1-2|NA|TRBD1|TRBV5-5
CASSSVQGGRGYTF
TGTGCCAGCAGCTCCGTCCAGGGGGGTCGTGGCTACACCTTC
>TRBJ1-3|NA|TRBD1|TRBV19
CASSPRTGATGNTIYF
TGTGCCAGTAGCCCGAGGACAGGCGCGACTGGAAACACCATATATTTT
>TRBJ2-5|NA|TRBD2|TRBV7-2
CASSFDPGLPETQYF
TGTGCCAGCAGCTTCGACCCGGGACTACCCGAGACCCAGTACTTC
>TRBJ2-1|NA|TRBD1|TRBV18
CASSPAGQGTNEQFF
TGTGCCAGCTCACCGGCGGGACAGGGAACCAATGAGCAGTTCTTC
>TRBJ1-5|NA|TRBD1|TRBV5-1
CASSLEGGDQPQHF
TGCGCCAGCAGCTTGGAAGGGGGCGACCAGCCCCAGCATTTT
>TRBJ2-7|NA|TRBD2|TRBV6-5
CASSYSGTGGYYEQYF
TGTGCCAGCAGTTACTCTGGGACGGGAGGTTATTACGAGCAGTACTTC
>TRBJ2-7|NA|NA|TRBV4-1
CASSQDRTRLGEQYF
TGCGCCAGCAGCCAAGATCGTACTAGGTTGGGCGAGCAGTACTTC
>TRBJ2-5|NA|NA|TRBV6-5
CASSYSISQGETQYF
TGTGCCAGCAGTTACTCGATCTCGCAGGGCGAGACCCAGTACTTC
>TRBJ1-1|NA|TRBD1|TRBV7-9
CASSLPGPTGGNTEAFF
TGTGCCAGCAGCTTGCCGGGTCCAACAGGGGGCAACACTGAAGCTTTCTTT
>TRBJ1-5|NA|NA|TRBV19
CASSTPGGASNQPQHF
TGTGCCAGTAGTACCCCCGGCGGGGCTAGCAATCAGCCCCAGCATTTT
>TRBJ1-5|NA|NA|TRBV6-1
CASSEGQRQPQHF
TGTGCCAGCAGTGAGGGCCAGCGGCAGCCCCAGCATTTT
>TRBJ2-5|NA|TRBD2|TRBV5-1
CASSREGLADQETQYF
TGCGCCAGCAGCCGAGAAGGACTAGCGGACCAAGAGACCCAGTACTTC
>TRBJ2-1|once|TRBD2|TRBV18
CASSPTSGMPGFF
TGTGCCAGCTCACCGACTAGCGGGATGCCTGGGTTCTTC
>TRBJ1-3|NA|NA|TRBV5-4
CASSLAGSFSGNTIYF
TGTGCCAGCAGCTTGGCAGGCAGCTTCTCTGGAAACACCATATATTTT
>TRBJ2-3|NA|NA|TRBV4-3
CASSQGGGDTDTQYF
TGCGCCAGCAGCCAAGGGGGCGGGGACACAGATACGCAGTATTTT
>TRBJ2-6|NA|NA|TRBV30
CAWSGTAWANVLTF
TGTGCCTGGAGTGGGACAGCTTGGGCCAACGTCCTGACTTTC
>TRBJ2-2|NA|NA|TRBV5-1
CATRPGAGLTGELFF
TGCGCCACCCGACCTGGGGCAGGGCTCACCGGGGAGCTGTTTTTT
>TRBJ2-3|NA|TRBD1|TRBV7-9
CAVKGALSTDTQYF
TGTGCCGTCAAGGGGGCGTTAAGCACAGATACGCAGTATTTT
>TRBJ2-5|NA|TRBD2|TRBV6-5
CASSYSGLAGETQYF
TGTGCCAGCAGTTACTCGGGACTAGCGGGAGAGACCCAGTACTTC
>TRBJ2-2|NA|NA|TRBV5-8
CASSLGGRTGELFF
TGTGCCAGCAGCTTGGGAGGGCGGACCGGGGAGCTGTTTTTT
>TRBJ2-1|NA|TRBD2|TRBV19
CASSIDGLAVTRSGEEQFF
TGTGCCAGTAGTATAGATGGACTAGCGGTTACTCGGAGTGGCGAGGAGCAGTTCTTC
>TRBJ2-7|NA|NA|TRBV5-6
CASNILTGEQYF
TGTGCCAGCAATATCTTGACGGGCGAGCAGTACTTC
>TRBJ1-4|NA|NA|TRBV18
CASSPREFRGEKLFF
TGTGCCAGCTCACCACGTGAGTTCCGAGGGGAAAAACTGTTTTTT
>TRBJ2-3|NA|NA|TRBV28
CASSSLSGTGTDTQYF
TGTGCCAGCAGTTCCCTCTCCGGGACTGGCACAGATACGCAGTATTTT